Listed below are T cell receptor beta chains from one sample, sequenced in a study of CD8 T cells in ankylosing spondylitis. One entry per CDR3 protein, called by TCRdb with MiXCR from the 5' RACE reads. The sample has 450,000 or so distinct CDR3 sequences; approximately 26% are singletons. The sequenced sample consisted of blood, either unsorted or a sorted T cell fraction (not recorded which). These receptors were collected from a male donor with ankylosing spondylitis. The CDR3 runs from the conserved cysteine through the conserved F or W. Each record gives: D gene, V gene, clone size, J gene, CDR3 DNA, CDR3 protein. A D gene is named only where the DNA matches it firmly. Clone sizes are given selectively: once, few, many, or a class where the clone is expanded.

d_call: -
v_call: TRBV6-4
clone_size: few
j_call: TRBJ2-1
cdr3_nt: TGTGCCAGCAGTGTCGGGGGTGAGCAGTTCTTC
cdr3_aa: CASSVGGEQFF

d_call: TRBD2
v_call: TRBV27
clone_size: -
j_call: TRBJ2-1
cdr3_nt: TGTGCCAGCAGTCCACCGGGGACTAGCGGTGGCAATGAGCAGTTCTTC
cdr3_aa: CASSPPGTSGGNEQFF

d_call: -
v_call: TRBV6-1
clone_size: few
j_call: TRBJ1-1
cdr3_nt: TGTGCCAGCAGTGGGCGTGGGGAGGGCACTGAAGCTTTCTTT
cdr3_aa: CASSGRGEGTEAFF

d_call: TRBD2
v_call: TRBV20-1
clone_size: few
j_call: TRBJ2-7
cdr3_nt: TGCAGTGCTAGGTTTAGCGGGACGGGCGAGCAGTACTTC
cdr3_aa: CSARFSGTGEQYF

d_call: TRBD1
v_call: TRBV7-2
clone_size: -
j_call: TRBJ2-5
cdr3_nt: TGTGCCAGCAGCCCCGCCCGGGACAGAGCCCAAGAGACCCAGTACTTC
cdr3_aa: CASSPARDRAQETQYF

d_call: -
v_call: TRBV7-6
clone_size: -
j_call: TRBJ2-5
cdr3_nt: TGTGCCAGCAGCTTTAAGGGGGAGACCCAGTACTTC
cdr3_aa: CASSFKGETQYF

d_call: TRBD1
v_call: TRBV7-9
clone_size: many
j_call: TRBJ2-1
cdr3_nt: TGTGCCAGCAGCTCCGGGACAGGGTCCTCCTACAATGAGCAGTTCTTC
cdr3_aa: CASSSGTGSSYNEQFF

d_call: -
v_call: TRBV6-1
clone_size: -
j_call: TRBJ2-7
cdr3_nt: TGTGCCAGCAGTGAAACCGGCAGCCGGTACTTC
cdr3_aa: CASSETGSRYF

d_call: TRBD1
v_call: TRBV7-2
clone_size: -
j_call: TRBJ1-3
cdr3_nt: TGTGCCAGCAGCCCATTTCAGGGGGCTGGAAACACCATATATTTT
cdr3_aa: CASSPFQGAGNTIYF

d_call: -
v_call: TRBV20-1
clone_size: -
j_call: TRBJ2-1
cdr3_nt: TGCAGTGCTAGAGATGTGCAGCGGGATGAGCAGTTCTTC
cdr3_aa: CSARDVQRDEQFF

d_call: TRBD2
v_call: TRBV12-3/TRBV12-4
clone_size: -
j_call: TRBJ2-1
cdr3_nt: TGTGCCAGCAGTGGGCCCGGGACTAGCTCCCCCCCCAGCTCCTACAATGAGCAGTTCTTC
cdr3_aa: CASSGPGTSSPPSSYNEQFF

d_call: -
v_call: TRBV5-1
clone_size: -
j_call: TRBJ2-5
cdr3_nt: TGCGCCAGCAGCTTTGTACAGATCCAAGAGACCCAGTACTTC
cdr3_aa: CASSFVQIQETQYF

d_call: -
v_call: TRBV29-1
clone_size: many
j_call: TRBJ2-5
cdr3_nt: TGCAGCGTTGAAGATAGGACAGCGAACCAAGAGACCCAGTACTTC
cdr3_aa: CSVEDRTANQETQYF

d_call: -
v_call: TRBV13
clone_size: few
j_call: TRBJ2-1
cdr3_nt: TGTGCCAGCAGCTTACTACTGGATGGCCGGCAGTTCTTC
cdr3_aa: CASSLLLDGRQFF

d_call: -
v_call: TRBV29-1
clone_size: few
j_call: TRBJ2-3
cdr3_nt: TGCAGCGGCAGGAGGGGGCGCACGGATACGCAGTATTTT
cdr3_aa: CSGRRGRTDTQYF

d_call: -
v_call: TRBV2
clone_size: -
j_call: TRBJ2-5
cdr3_nt: TGTGCCGGCGACAGACAGCATTGGGAGACCCAGTACTTC
cdr3_aa: CAGDRQHWETQYF

d_call: -
v_call: TRBV7-9
clone_size: -
j_call: TRBJ2-7
cdr3_nt: TGTGCCAGCAGCGACCCAGTCTACGAGCAGTACTTC
cdr3_aa: CASSDPVYEQYF

d_call: -
v_call: TRBV4-1
clone_size: -
j_call: TRBJ1-6
cdr3_nt: TGCGCCAGCAGCCAAGTGTGGGGCTCGGATTCACCCCTCCACTTT
cdr3_aa: CASSQVWGSDSPLHF

d_call: -
v_call: TRBV11-3
clone_size: -
j_call: TRBJ2-5
cdr3_nt: TGTGCCAGCAGCCGCGGGAACATCCAAGAGACCCAGTACTTC
cdr3_aa: CASSRGNIQETQYF

d_call: TRBD2
v_call: TRBV5-1
clone_size: few
j_call: TRBJ2-3
cdr3_nt: TGCGCCAGCAGCTTGTACGGGACTAGCGGGAGGAGCACAGATACGCAGTATTTT
cdr3_aa: CASSLYGTSGRSTDTQYF

d_call: -
v_call: TRBV6-2/TRBV6-3
clone_size: few
j_call: TRBJ1-1
cdr3_nt: TGTGCCAGCAGTCAGGGACCTGAAGCTTTCTTT
cdr3_aa: CASSQGPEAFF

d_call: TRBD2
v_call: TRBV6-5
clone_size: few
j_call: TRBJ2-1
cdr3_nt: TGTGCCAGCAGTTACTCAGGACTAGCGGCTTACAATGAGCAGTTCTTC
cdr3_aa: CASSYSGLAAYNEQFF

d_call: -
v_call: TRBV5-1
clone_size: -
j_call: TRBJ2-7
cdr3_nt: TGCGCCAGCAGCTCGATGGGGATCTCCTACGAGCAGTACTTC
cdr3_aa: CASSSMGISYEQYF

d_call: -
v_call: TRBV2
clone_size: -
j_call: TRBJ1-5
cdr3_nt: TGTGCCAGCAGTGAGGATAGGGTAGTTGATCAGCCCCAGCATTTT
cdr3_aa: CASSEDRVVDQPQHF

d_call: -
v_call: TRBV30
clone_size: -
j_call: TRBJ1-1
cdr3_nt: TGTGCCTGGAGTGTACACGGGTTTAACACTGAAGCTTTCTTT
cdr3_aa: CAWSVHGFNTEAFF

d_call: -
v_call: TRBV3-1
clone_size: few
j_call: TRBJ2-1
cdr3_nt: TGTGCCAGCAGCCAAGTTGGCGGGACCGTACAGTTCTTC
cdr3_aa: CASSQVGGTVQFF

d_call: TRBD2
v_call: TRBV4-2
clone_size: -
j_call: TRBJ2-3
cdr3_nt: TGTGCCAGCAGCCAAGATCCTCGGGGTAGCGGGAGAACAGATACGCAGTATTTT
cdr3_aa: CASSQDPRGSGRTDTQYF

d_call: -
v_call: TRBV7-7
clone_size: -
j_call: TRBJ1-4
cdr3_nt: TGTGCCAGCGGGCCCGGGATAACTAATGAAAAACTGTTTTTT
cdr3_aa: CASGPGITNEKLFF

d_call: -
v_call: TRBV29-1
clone_size: few
j_call: TRBJ2-1
cdr3_nt: TGCAGCGCCCTAAAGATCAGCAATGAGCAGTTCTTC
cdr3_aa: CSALKISNEQFF

d_call: TRBD1
v_call: TRBV2
clone_size: once
j_call: TRBJ1-5
cdr3_nt: TGTGCCAGCACGACAGAGGGGGCTAGCAATCAGCCCCAGCATTTT
cdr3_aa: CASTTEGASNQPQHF

d_call: TRBD2
v_call: TRBV24-1
clone_size: few
j_call: TRBJ2-1
cdr3_nt: TGTGCCACCAGTACTAGCGGGAGGGCTAATGAGCAGTTCTTC
cdr3_aa: CATSTSGRANEQFF

d_call: -
v_call: TRBV5-1
clone_size: -
j_call: TRBJ2-5
cdr3_nt: TGCGCCAGCAACCCTAACCCGGGCCGAGCCTGGGCAGAGACCCAGTACTTC
cdr3_aa: CASNPNPGRAWAETQYF

d_call: -
v_call: TRBV12-3/TRBV12-4
clone_size: -
j_call: TRBJ2-3
cdr3_nt: TGTGCCAGCAGTCGACAGCTAAGCACAGATACGCAGTATTTT
cdr3_aa: CASSRQLSTDTQYF

d_call: -
v_call: TRBV11-2
clone_size: few
j_call: TRBJ1-4
cdr3_nt: TGTGCCAGCAGCTCGCAGGCGGGGAGTGAAAAACTGTTTTTT
cdr3_aa: CASSSQAGSEKLFF

d_call: TRBD1
v_call: TRBV7-9
clone_size: -
j_call: TRBJ1-4
cdr3_nt: TGTGCCAGCAGCTCAACAGGGGGCTGGGAAAAACTGTTTTTT
cdr3_aa: CASSSTGGWEKLFF

d_call: TRBD2
v_call: TRBV5-1
clone_size: -
j_call: TRBJ2-1
cdr3_nt: TGCGCCAGCAGCACAGGACTAGCGGGAGGAGACGAGCAGTTCTTC
cdr3_aa: CASSTGLAGGDEQFF

d_call: TRBD1
v_call: TRBV11-3
clone_size: few
j_call: TRBJ1-4
cdr3_nt: TGTGCCAGCAGCGGAGGACAGGCGAATGAAAAACTGTTTTTT
cdr3_aa: CASSGGQANEKLFF

d_call: -
v_call: TRBV4-2
clone_size: few
j_call: TRBJ1-5
cdr3_nt: TGTGCCAGCAGCCAAGATTCAAACGGGGATCAGCCCCAGCATTTT
cdr3_aa: CASSQDSNGDQPQHF

d_call: TRBD1
v_call: TRBV5-1
clone_size: few
j_call: TRBJ1-1
cdr3_nt: TGCGCCAGCGGGACAGGCGGTAGGACTGAAGCTTTCTTT
cdr3_aa: CASGTGGRTEAFF

d_call: -
v_call: TRBV29-1
clone_size: -
j_call: TRBJ2-1
cdr3_nt: TGCAGCGTTGAAGATTGGTCCGGAAATGAGCAGTTCTTC
cdr3_aa: CSVEDWSGNEQFF

d_call: TRBD2
v_call: TRBV5-6
clone_size: few
j_call: TRBJ2-3
cdr3_nt: TGTGCCAGCAGCTCTGGACTAGCGGGCCCAAGGGCCACAGATACGCAGTATTTT
cdr3_aa: CASSSGLAGPRATDTQYF

d_call: -
v_call: TRBV6-1
clone_size: -
j_call: TRBJ1-2
cdr3_nt: TGTGCCAGCAGTGAAGCTCAGGCAGGGGCGGGCGGCTACACCTTC
cdr3_aa: CASSEAQAGAGGYTF

d_call: TRBD2
v_call: TRBV20-1
clone_size: -
j_call: TRBJ2-3
cdr3_nt: TGCAGTGCTACCGCCAGGTTCACAGCGGGAGGGACAGATACGCAGTATTTT
cdr3_aa: CSATARFTAGGTDTQYF

d_call: -
v_call: TRBV5-1
clone_size: -
j_call: TRBJ2-1
cdr3_nt: TGCGCCAGCAGCTGGGGAGGTGGTTACGACAATGAGCAGTTCTTC
cdr3_aa: CASSWGGGYDNEQFF

d_call: -
v_call: TRBV15
clone_size: few
j_call: TRBJ2-7
cdr3_nt: TGTGCCACCAGCAGAGATCGGAACAAGCAGTACTTC
cdr3_aa: CATSRDRNKQYF

d_call: -
v_call: TRBV3-1
clone_size: many
j_call: TRBJ2-1
cdr3_nt: TGTGCCAGCAGCTCCTCCAGGTCGGGGTCTTGGATCTTC
cdr3_aa: CASSSSRSGSWIF

d_call: -
v_call: TRBV27
clone_size: -
j_call: TRBJ2-3
cdr3_nt: TGTGCCAGCAGTTTATCGTACTATGTGACAGATACGCAGTATTTT
cdr3_aa: CASSLSYYVTDTQYF

d_call: -
v_call: TRBV21-1
clone_size: few
j_call: TRBJ1-3
cdr3_nt: TGTGCCAGCAGCGCACGACAGGGTCTCTCTGGAAACACCATATATTTT
cdr3_aa: CASSARQGLSGNTIYF

d_call: -
v_call: TRBV12-3/TRBV12-4
clone_size: few
j_call: TRBJ1-2
cdr3_nt: TGTGCCAGCAGTACAGGCGGGGCCTATGGCTACACCTTC
cdr3_aa: CASSTGGAYGYTF

d_call: -
v_call: TRBV2
clone_size: few
j_call: TRBJ2-1
cdr3_nt: TGTGCCAGCAGTGACTATGAGCAGTTCTTC
cdr3_aa: CASSDYEQFF

d_call: -
v_call: TRBV6-5
clone_size: few
j_call: TRBJ1-5
cdr3_nt: TGTGCCAGCAGTTACGGGGCCAGCAATCAGCCCCAGCATTTT
cdr3_aa: CASSYGASNQPQHF

d_call: TRBD1
v_call: TRBV9
clone_size: few
j_call: TRBJ1-2
cdr3_nt: TGTGCCAGCAGCGTAGGGGGAGGGGACAGGGACGGCTACACCTTC
cdr3_aa: CASSVGGGDRDGYTF